These 20 T cell receptor beta chains came from one sample sequenced in a study of blood T cells in healthy people across ages. The authors ran a second PCR of 7 to 11 cycles using a sample-barcoded 5' primer and a J-beta primer mix. MiXCR, run by TCRdb on the 5' RACE reads, gives a single entry per CDR3 protein. This sample has hundreds of thousands of distinct CDR3 sequences; approximately 49% occur once, and the top ten carry roughly a third. Sequencing was carried out using blood. These receptors came from a woman aged 60 to 75 in good health.

The sample holds a few counts of this clonotype. The rearrangement uses TRBV7-2 and TRBJ2-6, with 7 bases aligning to TRBD1. V lost 6 bases, J lost 2 bases, and 10 bases stayed unmatched. The CDR3 sequence is 17 residues long. Germline assignment: CDR1 SGHTA and CDR2 FQGNSA. The CDR3 DNA is TGTGCCAGCAGTCCCTACGCCACAGGGGCTGGGGCCAACGTCCTGACTTTC. Translated: CASSPYATGAGANVLTF.

The chain couples TRBV5-1 to TRBJ2-1; D gene ambiguous. CDR3 length: 19 amino acids. V was clipped by 0 bases and J by 1 base, with 20 bases between them. Per germline, CDR1 SGHRS and CDR2 YFSETQ. The CDR3 bases are TGCGCCAGCAGCTTGGCCGAATATCCGGACGTCCCATCCTACAATGAGCAGTTCTTC. It is translated as CASSLAEYPDVPSYNEQFF.

This clonotype was observed a single time. In DNA, the CDR3 is TGCAGTGCTGGACGTCCGGGACCAGTAATAGGTGAGCAGTTCTTC. Residues: CSAGRPGPVIGEQFF. The chain combines TRBV20-1 with TRBJ2-1; the D call may be TRBD1 or TRBD2 (5 bases each). Per germline, CDR1 DFQATT and CDR2 SNEGSKA (reference sequence). V dropped 5 bases and J dropped 9 bases, with 23 bases sitting between them. The CDR3 totals 15 residues.

This clonotype was detected only a few times. The chain couples TRBV20-1 to TRBJ2-6; 8 bases map to TRBD2. V lost 6 bases and J lost 2; bases outside the gene matches: 6. Looked up from germline, CDR1 is DFQATT and CDR2 is SNEGSKA (reference sequence). The CDR3 runs to 15 residues. In nucleotides, the CDR3 is TGCAGTGCAATTGTGCGGGGGGCTGGGGCCAACGTCCTGACTTTC. It yields the protein CSAIVRGAGANVLTF.

The chain carries TRBV29-1 and TRBJ2-4; D possibly corresponds to TRBD2 (5 bases). Near its end, the DNA agrees better with TRBJ2-7, so the J call may be wrong. Germline V gene data show CDR1 as SQVTM and CDR2 as ANQGSEA. CDR3 length: 12 residues. The CDR3 bases are TGCAGCGTTGCCGGGATTGGCGACGAGCAGTACTTC. Its translation is CSVAGIGDEQYF.

The chain links TRBV6-2 or TRBV6-3 to TRBJ2-7; 9 bases agree with TRBD1. The DNA end is a closer match to TRBJ2-5, so the J assignment may be wrong. CDR1 and CDR2 (germline): MNHEY, SVGEGT. CDR3 size: 15 residues. This CDR3 reads CASSRPGQGGETQYF. CDR3 DNA sequence: TGTGCCAGCAGTAGACCGGGACAGGGAGGCGAGACCCAGTACTTC.

V usage is TRBV10-3 and J usage is TRBJ1-2, with D uncertain. Trimming shortened V by 0 bases and J by 5 bases, and 16 bases separated the two germline ends. Germline V gene data show CDR1 as ENHRY and CDR2 as SYGVKD. CDR3 size: 16 residues. The CDR3 spells CAISESGLGARYGYTF. The CDR3 DNA follows: TGTGCCATCAGTGAGTCTGGCCTGGGTGCCAGATATGGCTACACCTTC.

This clonotype showed up just a few times. J is TRBJ2-7 and V is TRBV4-3; no clear D gene. V lost 1 base and J lost 3, with 13 bases in between. From germline, CDR1 is LGHNA and CDR2 YSLEER. CDR3 size: 15 residues. The CDR3: CASSQGEGGGYEQYF. CDR3 nucleotides: TGCGCCAGCAGCCAAGGGGAAGGTGGTGGCTACGAGCAGTACTTC.

The V and J genes are TRBV7-2 and TRBJ2-7, with 7 bases that match TRBD2. The assigned J gene may be wrong: the sequence end matches TRBJ2-5 better. Germline V gene data show CDR1 as SGHTA and CDR2 as FQGNSA. The CDR3 spans 14 residues. The CDR3 DNA sequence: TGTGCCAGCAGCCTAGGCCCTAGCGGACAGACCCAGTACTTC. Translation: CASSLGPSGQTQYF.

The V and J genes are TRBV14 and TRBJ1-2; D not resolved. The CDR3 runs 13 residues. With 2 bases removed from V and 0 bases from J, the gap between germline ends came to 4 bases. Per the germline V gene, CDR1 is SGHDN and CDR2 is FVKESK. The CDR3 region has the DNA TGTGCCAGCAGCCAAAGTACTAACTATGGCTACACCTTC. It is translated as CASSQSTNYGYTF.

The chain links TRBV20-1 to TRBJ1-5; no reliable D call. V was trimmed by 3 bases and J by 7 bases, leaving 13 bases between them. The CDR3 consists of 13 residues. Per the germline V gene, CDR1 is DFQATT and CDR2 is SNEGSKA (reference sequence). As DNA, the CDR3 is TGCAGTGCTAGGACGAAGGAGGCGCAGCCCCAGCATTTT. Translating gives CSARTKEAQPQHF.

The V and J genes are TRBV27 and TRBJ2-5; the match to TRBD2 covers 9 bases. The DNA matches TRBJ2-7 better at its end, which makes the J call doubtful. This CDR3 region has 19 residues. The V gene's germline CDR1 is MNHEY and CDR2 SMNVEV (reference sequence). The CDR3 coding sequence is TGTGCCAGCAGTTCCAAACCATATCCTTCGACTAGCGGAAACGACGAGCAGTACTTC. This gives the protein CASSSKPYPSTSGNDEQYF.

The rearrangement joins TRBV7-9 to TRBJ2-1; D unresolved. V shed 2 bases and J shed 5 bases, with 13 bases lying between them. Germline CDR1 and CDR2: SEHNR and FQNEAQ (reference sequence). This CDR3 contains 15 residues. The CDR3 sequence: CASSLTGSTDNEQFF. As DNA, the CDR3 is TGTGCCAGCAGCTTAACGGGTAGCACCGACAATGAGCAGTTCTTC.

This clonotype was detected only once. An end of the junction differs from the germline gene, which may be a read error. The chain joins TRBV18 to TRBJ2-5, with D perhaps TRBD1 or TRBD2 (5 bases each). The CDR3 has 12 amino acids. In germline, CDR1 is KGHSH, CDR2 LQKENI. CDR3 amino acids: CAISSQDSKQYF. Written as DNA, the CDR3 is TGTGCCATCTCATCACAGGACTCGAAGCAGTACTTC.

The chain combines TRBV14 with TRBJ2-7; D perhaps matches TRBD2 (6 bases). CDR1 and CDR2 (germline): SGHDN, FVKESK. Deletions cut 2 bases from V and 0 bases from J, with 17 bases between. The CDR3 is 17 amino acids. CDR3: CASSQKLGTPSSYEQYF. The CDR3 DNA reads TGTGCCAGCAGCCAAAAGCTTGGGACTCCAAGCTCCTACGAGCAGTACTTC.

The chain couples TRBV27 to TRBJ1-2, with 8 bases aligning to TRBD1. V shed 5 bases, J shed 6 bases, and the junction held 14 bases outside the gene matches. The germline V gene has CDR1 MNHEY and CDR2 SMNVEV (reference sequence). This CDR3 region has 16 residues. The chain's CDR3 is CASSTVPGQGIDGYTF. CDR3 bases: TGTGCCAGCAGTACGGTCCCCGGACAGGGTATTGATGGCTACACCTTC.

The CDR3 reads CASSLVGGWGEKLFF. The CDR3 DNA reads as TGTGCCAGCAGCTTAGTGGGGGGCTGGGGTGAAAAACTGTTTTTT. The chain uses TRBV7-2 and TRBJ1-4; TRBD1 might be the D (6 bases). Deletions cut 1 base from V and 7 bases from J, with 13 bases between. Germline CDR1 is SGHTA and CDR2 is FQGNSA. The CDR3 totals 15 residues. Full variable domain (rest looked up from reference TRBV7-2 and TRBJ1-4): GAGVSQSPSNKVTEKGKDVELRCDPISGHTALYWYRQSLGQGLEFLIYFQGNSAPDKSGLPSDRFSAERTGGSVSTLTIQRTQQEDSAVYLCASSLVGGWGEKLFFGSGTQLSVL.

This chain connects TRBV1 to TRBJ2-4; TRBD2 is the table's D call, not checked against the DNA. The J call may be in error: the DNA end matches TRBJ2-7 better. TRBV1 represents a pseudogene. This CDR3 contains 17 residues. The DNA for the CDR3 is TGCACCAGCTGTGCGGTCAGGCTAGCGGGATCTGAGTACGAGCAGTACTTC. Its translation is CTSCAVRLAGSEYEQYF.

This clonotype was picked up one time. This chain uses TRBV10-3 with TRBJ2-6, with D perhaps matching TRBD2 (6 bases). With 6 bases removed from V and 0 bases from J, the gap between germline ends came to 15 bases. The CDR3 consists of 17 residues. CDR1 is ENHRY, CDR2 SYGVKD, per germline. In DNA, the CDR3 is TGTGCCATCAGGACGGGACTTACGGACTCTGGGGCCAACGTCCTGACTTTC. It codes for CAIRTGLTDSGANVLTF.

This clonotype appeared a few times. The chain recombines TRBV29-1 with TRBJ2-5; D possibly corresponds to TRBD2 (6 bases). Trimming stripped 6 bases from V and 2 bases from J, with 13 bases between. Germline CDR1 is SQVTM and CDR2 is ANQGSEA. CDR3 size: 13 residues. Here the CDR3 DNA reads TGCAGCGTGAGGCGAGGGACTCAAGAGACCCAGTACTTC. Its protein product is CSVRRGTQETQYF.